The clone carrying this TCR beta chain was recorded only once. The target antigen is unknown. Peripheral blood genomic DNA, not sorted cells or RNA, was the template. The CDR3 has 16 amino acids. The V gene end was trimmed by 2 bases and the J gene end by 0 bases; junction bases not matched to a gene: 5. CDR1 and CDR2 (germline): KGHSH, LQKENI. The source of the sample is a study of T cell repertoires in aging, cancer and after chemotherapy. Study findings and constraints: Rebound thymic output was suggested by rising median generation probability during chemotherapy in each cancer cohort.

A mixed TRB-A/B primer pool amplified rearranged TRB by multiplex touch-down PCR. One entry per CDR3 protein, called by TCRdb with MiXCR from the multiplex PCR reads. The sample includes 9,900 or so distinct CDR3 sequences, about 33% of them seen just once. This receptor was taken from a human donor in good health. The donor label of this sample is uncertain. The specimen sequenced was blood. The genes are TRBV18 and TRBJ1-1, with 8 nucleotides matching TRBD1. The CDR3 DNA is TGTGCCAGCTCACCATCAGGGGGCGAGTTGAACACTGAAGCTTTCTTT. Translated, it gives CASSPSGGELNTEAFF.